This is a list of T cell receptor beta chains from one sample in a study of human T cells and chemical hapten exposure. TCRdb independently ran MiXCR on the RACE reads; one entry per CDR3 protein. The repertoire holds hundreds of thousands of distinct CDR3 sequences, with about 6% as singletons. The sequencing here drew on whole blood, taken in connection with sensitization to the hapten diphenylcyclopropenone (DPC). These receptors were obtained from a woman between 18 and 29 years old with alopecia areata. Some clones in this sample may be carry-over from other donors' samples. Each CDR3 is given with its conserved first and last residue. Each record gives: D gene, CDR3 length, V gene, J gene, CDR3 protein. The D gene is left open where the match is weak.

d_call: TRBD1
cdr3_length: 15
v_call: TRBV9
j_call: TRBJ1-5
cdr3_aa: CASSAEGQSNQPQHF

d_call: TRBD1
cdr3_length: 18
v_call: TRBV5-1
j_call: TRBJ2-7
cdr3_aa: CASSLRTGTGRRAYEQYF

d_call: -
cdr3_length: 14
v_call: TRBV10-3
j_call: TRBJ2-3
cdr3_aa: CAISEYPRTDTQYF

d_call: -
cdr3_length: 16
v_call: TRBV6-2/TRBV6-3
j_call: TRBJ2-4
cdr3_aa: CASSYSREIAKNIQYF

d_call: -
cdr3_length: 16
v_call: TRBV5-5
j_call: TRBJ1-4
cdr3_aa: CASSLVPSTGYEKLFF

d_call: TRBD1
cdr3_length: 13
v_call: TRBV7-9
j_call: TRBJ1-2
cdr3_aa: CASSRRTGDGYTF

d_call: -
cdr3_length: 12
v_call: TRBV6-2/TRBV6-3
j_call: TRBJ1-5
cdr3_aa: CASSHPSQPQHF

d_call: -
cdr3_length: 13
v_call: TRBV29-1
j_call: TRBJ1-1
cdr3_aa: CSGEGELGTEAFF

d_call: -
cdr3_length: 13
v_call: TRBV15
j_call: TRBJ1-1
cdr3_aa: CATSRAHRDIAFF

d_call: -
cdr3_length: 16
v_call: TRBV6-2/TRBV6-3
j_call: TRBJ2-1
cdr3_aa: CASSEYTGKLSGEQFF

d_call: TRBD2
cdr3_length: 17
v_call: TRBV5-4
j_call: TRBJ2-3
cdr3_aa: CASRVGLAGLSTDTQYF

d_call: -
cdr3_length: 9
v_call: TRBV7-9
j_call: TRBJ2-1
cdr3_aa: CATGGEQFF

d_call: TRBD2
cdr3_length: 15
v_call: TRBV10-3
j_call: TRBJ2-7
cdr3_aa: CAISVTSGGSYEQYF

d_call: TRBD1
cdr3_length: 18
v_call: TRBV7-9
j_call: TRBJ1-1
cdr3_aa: CASTLTTSGQGMNTEAFF

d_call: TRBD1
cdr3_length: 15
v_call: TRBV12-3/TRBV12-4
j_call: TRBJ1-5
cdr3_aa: CASSQQGAGNQPQHF

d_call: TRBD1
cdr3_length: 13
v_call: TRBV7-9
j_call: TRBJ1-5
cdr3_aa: CASQRGQDQPQHF

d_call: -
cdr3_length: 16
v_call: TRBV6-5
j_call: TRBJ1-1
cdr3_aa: CASSYSYRGEYTEAFF

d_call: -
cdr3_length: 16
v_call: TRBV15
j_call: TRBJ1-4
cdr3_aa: CATSPPGRGLNEKLFF

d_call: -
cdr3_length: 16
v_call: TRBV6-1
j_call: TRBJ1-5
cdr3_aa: CASSEAPGLRGQPQHF

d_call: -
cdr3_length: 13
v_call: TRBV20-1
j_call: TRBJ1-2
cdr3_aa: CSARFTLADGYTF

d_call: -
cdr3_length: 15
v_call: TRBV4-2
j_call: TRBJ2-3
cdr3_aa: CASSQYGLHTDTQYF

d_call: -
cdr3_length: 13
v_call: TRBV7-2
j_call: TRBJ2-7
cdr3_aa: CASSPGPFYEQYF

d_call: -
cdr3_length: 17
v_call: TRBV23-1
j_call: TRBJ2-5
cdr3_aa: CASSQSTGRSSQETQYF

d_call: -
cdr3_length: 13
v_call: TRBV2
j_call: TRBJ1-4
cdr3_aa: CASSEGLNEKLFF

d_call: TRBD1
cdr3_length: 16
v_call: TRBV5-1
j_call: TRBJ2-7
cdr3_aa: CASSLVKQGSNYEQYF

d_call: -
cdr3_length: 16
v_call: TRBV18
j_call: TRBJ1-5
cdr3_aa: CASSPLGILSNQPQHF

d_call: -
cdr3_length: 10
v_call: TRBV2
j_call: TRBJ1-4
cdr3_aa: CACTGEKLFF

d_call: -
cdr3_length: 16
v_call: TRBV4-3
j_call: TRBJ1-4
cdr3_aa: CASTILFGVTNEKLFF

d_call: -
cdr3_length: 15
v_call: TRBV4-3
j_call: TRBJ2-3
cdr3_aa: CASSPLHFSTDTQYF

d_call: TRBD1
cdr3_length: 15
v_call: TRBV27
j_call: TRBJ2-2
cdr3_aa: CATLRTGGLGGELFF

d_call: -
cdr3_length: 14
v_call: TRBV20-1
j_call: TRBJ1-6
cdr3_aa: CSARVVGYNSPLHF

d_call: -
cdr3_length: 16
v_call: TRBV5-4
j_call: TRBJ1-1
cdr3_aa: CASSYGGPSMNTEAFF

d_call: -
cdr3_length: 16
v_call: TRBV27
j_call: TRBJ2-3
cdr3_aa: CASSLERPYRTDTQYF

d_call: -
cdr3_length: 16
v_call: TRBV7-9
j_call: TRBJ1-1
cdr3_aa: CASSFPEDSSNTEAFF

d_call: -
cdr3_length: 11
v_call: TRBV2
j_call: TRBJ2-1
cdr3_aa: CASSLRNEQFF

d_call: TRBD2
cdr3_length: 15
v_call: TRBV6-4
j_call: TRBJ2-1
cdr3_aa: CASSDGGGAEDEQFF

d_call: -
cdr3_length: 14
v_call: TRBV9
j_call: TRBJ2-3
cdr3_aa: CASSVATSGDTQYF

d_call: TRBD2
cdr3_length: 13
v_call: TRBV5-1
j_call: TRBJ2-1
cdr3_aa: CASRRRGDDEQFF

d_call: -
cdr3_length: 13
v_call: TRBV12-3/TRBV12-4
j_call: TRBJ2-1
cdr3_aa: CASTSGSHNEQFF

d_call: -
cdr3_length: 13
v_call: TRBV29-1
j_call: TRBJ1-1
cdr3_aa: CSVEDGRNTEAFF

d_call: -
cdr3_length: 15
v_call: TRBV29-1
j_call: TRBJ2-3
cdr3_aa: CSVEGGDSFTDTQYF

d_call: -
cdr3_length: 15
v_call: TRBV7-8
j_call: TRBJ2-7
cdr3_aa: CASSLKPTPSYEQYF

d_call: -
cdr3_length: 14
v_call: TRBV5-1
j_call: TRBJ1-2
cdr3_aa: CASSLADQNYGYTF

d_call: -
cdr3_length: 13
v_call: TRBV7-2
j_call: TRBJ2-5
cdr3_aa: CASSLGQGETQYF

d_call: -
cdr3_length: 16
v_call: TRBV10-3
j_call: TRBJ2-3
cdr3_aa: CAISELRDAATDTQYF

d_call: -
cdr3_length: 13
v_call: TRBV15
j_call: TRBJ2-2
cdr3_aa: CATSSRGPGELFF

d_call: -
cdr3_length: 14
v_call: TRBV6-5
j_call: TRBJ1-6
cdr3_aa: CASSPPSGNSPLHF

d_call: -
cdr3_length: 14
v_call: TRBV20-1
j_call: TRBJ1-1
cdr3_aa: CSAHKGPGDTEAFF

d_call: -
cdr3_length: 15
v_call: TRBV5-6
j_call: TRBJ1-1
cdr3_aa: CASSLVGQTNTEAFF

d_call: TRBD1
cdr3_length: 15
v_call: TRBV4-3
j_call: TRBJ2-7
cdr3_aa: CASSHLTTGEYEQYF